Below are 3 T cell receptor beta chains sequenced from a single sample in a study of Tregs in tolerant kidney transplant recipients (dated by TCRdb to about 2019). Receptors were amplified or captured by the immunoSEQ multiplex PCR assay. Entries here come from immuneACCESS through TCRdb and include only in-frame sequences with V and J called. Some clones fail to appear in such tables; in the studies checked, an unresolved V gene covers under half of the shortfall, and the cause of the remainder is unknown. The sample table holds about 21,000 clones, of which about two thirds were seen once. The ten largest clones take up approximately 3.7% of the sample. Their target antigens are unknown. The sample comprised Tregs from blood cultured with allogeneic cells. The receptors were gathered from a human donor in good health.

This rearrangement joins TRBV5-1 to TRBJ2-1; D is perhaps TRBD2 (6 bases). The CDR3 is 13 residues long. CDR1 and CDR2 from the germline V gene are SGHRS and YFSETQ. V lost 5 bases, J lost 6 bases, and 12 bases lay in between. CDR3 in amino acids: CASRASASNEQFF. Written as DNA, the CDR3 is TGCGCCAGCAGGGCTAGCGCGAGCAATGAGCAGTTCTTC.

The chain couples TRBV30 to TRBJ2-5; 10 positions agree with TRBD1. Germline CDR1 and CDR2: GTSNPN and SVGIG (reference sequence). This CDR3 contains 17 residues. After removal of 1 base from V and 3 bases from J, the junction contained 11 bases not matched to a gene. The CDR3 region has the DNA TGTGCCTGGAGTGGGGGACAGGGGATTCCATCGAAAGAGACCCAGTACTTC. This encodes CAWSGGQGIPSKETQYF.

This clone was found once. The V call is TRBV11-1, the J call TRBJ1-1; TRBD1 is a possible D gene (6 bases). Trimming pared 1 base from V and 0 bases from J, leaving 9 bases between. The CDR3 loop spans 15 amino acids. CDR1 is SGHAT, CDR2 FQDESV, per germline (reference sequence). The CDR3 spells CASSLGAGVNTEAFF. The DNA of the CDR3 is TGTGCCAGCAGCTTAGGGGCAGGGGTGAACACTGAAGCTTTCTTT.